The 26 T cell receptor beta chains below all came from one sample that was sequenced in a study of T cell repertoires in cytomegalovirus infection. The antigens for these receptors are not known. MiXCR, applied by TCRdb to the reads, yields one record per CDR3 protein. The sample records fewer than 650,000 distinct CDR3 sequences, under 45% being singletons. Source: cultured PBMCs, taken from culture after CMV antigen stimulation. The receptor set was obtained from a human donor in good health (CMV status not recorded). Some clones in this sample may be carry-over from other donors' samples.

This rearrangement joins TRBV19 to TRBJ1-1; D remains ambiguous. The CDR3 loop spans 15 amino acids. Germline V gives CDR1 LNHDA, CDR2 SQIVND (reference sequence). Trimming pared 0 bases from V and 4 bases from J, leaving 12 bases between. This chain's CDR3 is CASSIDWTISTEAFF. DNA of the CDR3: TGTGCCAGTAGTATAGATTGGACTATCAGCACTGAAGCTTTCTTT.

This clonotype was picked up one time. This chain joins TRBV9 and TRBJ2-3, with TRBD2 matching 7 bases. Germline CDR1 and CDR2: SGDLS and YYNGEE. Trimming removed 3 bases from V and 0 bases from J; junction bases left unmatched: 7. The CDR3 sequence is 16 residues long. The CDR3, as DNA: TGTGCCAGCAGCGACAGAAGCGGGACTAGCACAGATACGCAGTATTTT. This sequence encodes CASSDRSGTSTDTQYF.

The chain is built from TRBV7-3 and TRBJ2-1; 7 bases line up with TRBD2. The trim removed 3 bases at V and 7 bases at J, leaving 12 bases unmatched. Germline V gives CDR1 SGHTA, CDR2 FQGTGA. The CDR3 sequence is 16 residues long. The CDR3 protein is CASSFPEFERGNEQFF. In DNA, the CDR3 is TGTGCCAGCAGCTTCCCGGAGTTCGAGCGGGGAAATGAGCAGTTCTTC.

Only a few counts were recorded for this clonotype. The chain joins TRBV7-9 to TRBJ2-1, with 13 bases identical to TRBD2. The CDR3 sequence is 16 residues long. V was clipped by 4 bases and J by 3 bases; unmatched bases: 3. CDR1 and CDR2 from the germline V gene are SEHNR and FQNEAQ (reference sequence). CDR3 in DNA: TGTGCCAGCAGCTGGGGACTAGCGGGGAGCTACAATGAGCAGTTCTTC. Its translation: CASSWGLAGSYNEQFF.

V usage is TRBV6-1 and J usage is TRBJ2-1; D remains ambiguous. V lost 9 bases and J lost 0, with 15 bases in between. Germline loops: CDR1 MNHNS, CDR2 SASEGT. The CDR3 runs 15 residues. The DNA of the CDR3 is TGTGCCAGTTTTGACTTTGTTAGCTCCTACAATGAGCAGTTCTTC. It encodes CASFDFVSSYNEQFF.

This clonotype has at least ten counts. This sequence joins TRBV7-2 and TRBJ2-7, with 9 bases that match TRBD2. The ends lost 5 bases at V and 4 bases at J; junction bases unmatched: 6. CDR3 length: 14 residues. Germline CDR1 is SGHTA and CDR2 is FQGNSA. CDR3 residues: CASSVGGRGYEQYF. Here the CDR3 DNA reads TGTGCCAGCAGCGTCGGCGGGAGGGGGTACGAGCAGTACTTC.

This clonotype appeared a few times. The chain couples TRBV7-2 to TRBJ1-2, with D hard to call. The length of the CDR3 is 13 residues. V was clipped by 1 base and J by 4 bases, with 7 bases between them. CDR1 SGHTA and CDR2 FQGNSA come from the germline V gene. The CDR3 DNA follows: TGTGCCAGCAGCTTAGTCGGACCCTATGGCTACACCTTC. Translating gives CASSLVGPYGYTF.

The rearrangement joins TRBV6-1 to TRBJ2-7, with 9 bases identical to TRBD1. Germline CDR1 MNHNS, CDR2 SASEGT. After removal of 2 bases from V and 3 bases from J, the junction contained 5 bases not matched to a gene. This CDR3 is 15 amino acids long. Here the CDR3 reads CASSERTGELYEQYF. CDR3 DNA sequence: TGTGCCAGCAGTGAACGGACAGGGGAGCTCTACGAGCAGTACTTC.

This clonotype showed up just a few times. The chain recombines TRBV6-1 with TRBJ2-3, with D perhaps given as TRBD1 or TRBD2 (6 bases each). Germline CDR1 MNHNS, CDR2 SASEGT. V lost 2 bases, J lost 0 bases, and 15 bases lay in between. The CDR3 runs to 17 residues. The CDR3 DNA is TGTGCCAGCAGTGAACGGGGGCCCCGGGGGAGCACAGATACGCAGTATTTT. Its translation is CASSERGPRGSTDTQYF.

V usage is TRBV5-1 and J usage is TRBJ2-1, with 9 bases aligning to TRBD2. The CDR3 loop spans 21 amino acids. Germline V gene data show CDR1 as SGHRS and CDR2 as YFSETQ. The V gene end was trimmed by 3 bases and the J gene end by 0 bases; junction bases not matched to a gene: 19. DNA for the CDR3: TGCGCCAGCAGCTCGGGACTCTGGGTAGCGGGGGCCCCGAGCTCCTACAATGAGCAGTTCTTC. Translation gives CASSSGLWVAGAPSSYNEQFF.

The V and J genes are TRBV20-1 and TRBJ1-6, with a possible D match to TRBD1 (6 bases). The CDR3 contains 14 residues. The ends were cut back, 5 bases at V and 8 bases at J, with 16 bases in the middle. CDR1 and CDR2 (germline): DFQATT, SNEGSKA (reference sequence). The CDR3 DNA reads TGCAGTGCTTTAGGGCCAGGGGCACATTCACCCCTCCACTTT. It encodes CSALGPGAHSPLHF.

This chain joins TRBV6-6 and TRBJ2-7; 9 bases align to TRBD2. CDR1 is MNHNY and CDR2 is SVGAGI in the germline V gene (reference sequence). The CDR3 is made up of 14 amino acids. With 11 bases clipped from V and 2 bases from J, the junction kept 10 bases outside the gene matches. This chain's CDR3 is CAASLAGDTYEQYF. CDR3 in DNA: TGTGCCGCCTCACTAGCGGGTGATACCTACGAGCAGTACTTC.

V usage is TRBV6-1 and J usage is TRBJ2-5, with D possibly called TRBD1 or TRBD2 (5 bases each). The germline V gene has CDR1 MNHNS and CDR2 SASEGT. This CDR3 comprises 14 residues. V lost 6 bases to trimming and J lost 4 bases, with 15 bases between them. The CDR3 DNA is TGTGCCAGCAGGGAGTGGGGGTTGGCAGAGACCCAGTACTTC. This sequence encodes CASREWGLAETQYF.

This clonotype was seen a few times. J is TRBJ1-4 and V is TRBV4-1, with D possibly being TRBD1 (5 bases). There are 15 residues in the CDR3. V was clipped by 6 bases and J by 14 bases, with 25 bases between them. Germline V gene data show CDR1 as MGHRA and CDR2 as YSYEKL. CDR3: CASRGTRDSTGRLFF. The CDR3 bases are TGCGCCAGCAGGGGTACCCGGGACTCCACCGGAAGGCTGTTTTTT.

The chain's CDR3 is CASSGTGSDTQYF. Written as DNA, the CDR3 is TGTGCCAGCAGCGGTACAGGGTCAGATACGCAGTATTTT. The chain has TRBV2 and TRBJ2-3, with D possibly TRBD1 on 6 matching bases. The CDR3 length is 13 residues. Trimming removed 6 bases at V and 4 bases at J, with 11 bases between. Germline V lookup: CDR1 SNHLY, CDR2 FYNNEI.

This clonotype was seen many times. The chain combines TRBV7-2 with TRBJ2-3; no clear D gene. Germline loops: CDR1 SGHTA, CDR2 FQGNSA. Trimming shortened V by 4 bases and J by 4 bases, and 15 bases separated the two germline ends. CDR3 length: 15 amino acids. CDR3 DNA: TGTGCCAGCAGCTCACAGATAGGAGAGGCAGATACGCAGTATTTT. Translated: CASSSQIGEADTQYF.

This clonotype was counted a few times. The rearrangement links TRBV10-3 to TRBJ2-5, with no clear D. The CDR3 spans 14 residues. Per the germline V gene, CDR1 is ENHRY and CDR2 is SYGVKD. V dropped 6 bases and J dropped 5 bases, with 16 bases sitting between them. The CDR3 coding sequence is TGTGCCATCAGCCATAGTACGGGCCTTGAGACCCAGTACTTC. Translating it yields CAISHSTGLETQYF.

There are a few counts of this clonotype. The chain recombines TRBV7-8 with TRBJ2-7; D may be TRBD1 or TRBD2 (6 bases each). CDR1 is SGHVS and CDR2 is FQNEAQ in the germline V gene. The V end was cut by 5 bases, the J end by 0 bases, with 20 bases between. The CDR3 is 17 amino acids. The CDR3, as DNA: TGTGCCAGCAGCCCCAGTGGGTGGGGGGCAAGCTCCTACGAGCAGTACTTC. Translation: CASSPSGWGASSYEQYF.

This clonotype was found a few times. The chain couples TRBV27 to TRBJ2-2; the D is unclear. The CDR3 contains 15 residues. The germline V gene encodes CDR1 MNHEY and CDR2 SMNVEV (reference sequence). V lost 6 bases and J lost 1, with 12 bases in between. The CDR3 nucleotides are TGTGCCAGCAGACTTGTGGCCATGAACACCGGGGAGCTGTTTTTT. It encodes CASRLVAMNTGELFF.

This clonotype was found a few times. The chain employs TRBV27 and TRBJ2-6, with unresolved D. With 5 bases removed from V and 0 bases from J, the gap between germline ends came to 8 bases. Per germline, CDR1 MNHEY and CDR2 SMNVEV (reference sequence). There are 15 residues in the CDR3. The CDR3 spells CASSPGYSGANVLTF. The CDR3, as DNA: TGTGCCAGCAGTCCCGGATACTCTGGGGCCAACGTCCTGACTTTC.

This chain connects TRBV6-1 to TRBJ2-7, with D perhaps matching TRBD1 (6 bases). Germline CDR1 is MNHNS and CDR2 is SASEGT. The V end lost 5 bases, the J end lost 6 bases, and 11 bases lay between the germline ends. The CDR3 runs to 12 residues. In nucleotides, the CDR3 is TGTGCCAGCAGTTTTAACAGGGTCGAGCAGTACTTC. Protein: CASSFNRVEQYF.

The CDR3 bases are TGTGCCAGCAGTTTCGGGATTAGCAATCAGCCCCAGCATTTT. Translating gives CASSFGISNQPQHF. The chain has TRBV28 and TRBJ1-5; D unresolved. Germline V gives CDR1 MDHEN, CDR2 SYDVKM. The V gene lost 3 bases and the J gene lost 0 bases, with 6 bases spanning the gap. The CDR3 is 14 residues long.

This clonotype was found many times. The V and J genes are TRBV7-6 and TRBJ1-6, with a possible D match to TRBD1 (5 bases). This CDR3 comprises 15 residues. Germline V CDR1 and CDR2: SGHVS, FNYEAQ. Trimming cost V 5 bases and J 8 bases, with 16 bases left between them. CDR3 amino acids: CASSRDWGRYSPLHF. The CDR3 DNA reads TGTGCCAGCAGCCGCGACTGGGGGAGATATTCACCCCTCCACTTT. Filled out from reference TRBV7-6 and TRBJ1-6, the complete variable domain reads GAGVSQSPRYKVTKRGQDVALRCDPISGHVSLYWYRQALGQGPEFLTYFNYEAQQDKSGLPNDRFSAERPEGSISTLTIQRTEQRDSAMYRCASSRDWGRYSPLHFGNGTRLTVT.

The rearrangement uses TRBV19 and TRBJ1-5, with 8 bases matching TRBD1. Looked up from germline, CDR1 is LNHDA and CDR2 is SQIVND (reference sequence). This CDR3 contains 14 residues. The ends lost 9 bases at V and 3 bases at J; junction bases unmatched: 7. CDR3 residues: CASRNRGYNQPQHF. The CDR3 coding sequence is TGTGCCAGCAGAAACAGGGGGTACAATCAGCCCCAGCATTTT.

The J gene is TRBJ1-1, the V gene TRBV7-2; TRBD1 matches 7 bases. Germline-derived CDR1 and CDR2 are SGHTA and FQGNSA. The CDR3 extends over 13 amino acids. The ends lost 1 base at V and 7 bases at J; junction bases unmatched: 3. The chain's CDR3 is CASSLVWDSEAFF. CDR3 DNA sequence: TGTGCCAGCAGCTTAGTATGGGACAGTGAAGCTTTCTTT.

A remark on this clonotype: A read error may produce the germline difference seen at one junction end. The chain employs TRBV2 and TRBJ1-5; D possibly corresponds to TRBD1 (5 bases). Germline V gives CDR1 SNHLY, CDR2 FYNNEI. This CDR3 contains 14 residues. CDR3 bases: TGTGCCAGCAGCGAAGCGGGGGGTGGGGAGCCCCAGCATTTT. Amino acids: CASSEAGGGEPQHF.